The 26 T cell receptor beta chains in this list originate from one sample, sequenced in a study of blood T cell repertoires in COVID-19. Sequenced by immunoSEQ multiplex PCR; TCRdb stores in-frame clones only, minus some. The sample has over 130,000 clones, around 81% seen once. The material sequenced was peripheral blood. These receptors all stem from a human donor in a cohort sampled during active COVID-19.

This clone was detected a few times. The chain has TRBV6-5 and TRBJ1-1, with D perhaps TRBD1 (5 bases). Trimming took off 4 bases at V and 0 bases at J, with 12 bases between the two ends. The CDR3 covers 15 residues. Germline-derived CDR1 and CDR2 are MNHEY and SVGAGI. CDR3 DNA: TGTGCCAGCAGTTTGGGAGGGGTCATGAACACTGAAGCTTTCTTT. This sequence encodes CASSLGGVMNTEAFF.

The rearrangement joins TRBV12-3 or TRBV12-4 to TRBJ1-1, with 8 bases fitting TRBD1. The V gene end was trimmed by 5 bases and the J gene end by 5 bases; junction bases not matched to a gene: 4. The CDR3 is made up of 13 amino acids. The CDR3 bases are TGTGCCAGCAGTCCGCGACAGGGGACTGAAGCTTTCTTT. It is translated as CASSPRQGTEAFF.

The chain couples TRBV28 to TRBJ2-5; 7 positions agree with TRBD1. Per germline, CDR1 MDHEN and CDR2 SYDVKM. This CDR3 has 14 amino acids. V shed 6 bases, J shed 5 bases, and the junction held 9 bases outside the gene matches. The CDR3: CASRAGTAGETQYF. CDR3 DNA sequence: TGTGCCAGCAGAGCCGGGACAGCTGGGGAGACCCAGTACTTC.

This chain links TRBV6-5 with TRBJ2-7; weak D call: TRBD2 (7 bases). This CDR3 region has 15 residues. CDR1 MNHEY and CDR2 SVGAGI come from the germline V gene. V was shortened by 6 bases and J by 2 bases, with 17 bases between the two germline ends. This chain's CDR3 is CASRTPRGTTYEQYF. CDR3 DNA sequence: TGTGCCAGCAGAACCCCGAGGGGGACTACCTACGAGCAGTACTTC.

The CDR3: CASSLGRTYEQYF. CDR3 DNA sequence: TGTGCCAGCAGTTTGGGGAGAACCTACGAGCAGTACTTC. The chain uses TRBV28 and TRBJ2-7; D is perhaps TRBD2 (5 bases). Germline V gene sequence: CDR1 MDHEN, CDR2 SYDVKM. The CDR3 is made up of 13 amino acids. The germline V and J ends were trimmed by 3 bases and 2 bases, with 8 bases remaining between them.

The chain employs TRBV4-1 and TRBJ1-5, with 10 nucleotides matching TRBD1. The CDR3 length is 18 residues. Germline CDR1 reads MGHRA; CDR2 reads YSYEKL. Germline trimming cut 5 bases from V and 2 bases from J; bases unmatched to any gene: 12. The CDR3 DNA reads as TGCGCCAGCAGCGAAGCGCCCCCCGGGACAGGGGGCAATCAGCCCCAGCATTTT. Translated, it gives CASSEAPPGTGGNQPQHF.

The CDR3 loop reads CASSGTGVNTIYF. CDR3 nucleotide sequence: TGTGCCAGTAGTGGGACAGGCGTAAACACCATATATTTT. V usage is TRBV19 and J usage is TRBJ1-3, with TRBD1 identical over 8 bases. The germline V gene has CDR1 LNHDA and CDR2 SQIVND (reference sequence). This CDR3 has 13 residues. V lost 5 bases and J lost 6; bases outside the gene matches: 3.

This chain uses TRBV28 with TRBJ1-3; D possibly corresponds to TRBD1 (5 bases). The germline V and J ends were trimmed by 5 bases and 0 bases, with 11 bases remaining between them. In germline, CDR1 is MDHEN, CDR2 SYDVKM. The CDR3 has 15 residues. The CDR3 region has the DNA TGTGCCAGCAGTCCGGACATAGCCTCTGGAAACACCATATATTTT. It translates to CASSPDIASGNTIYF.

The chain joins TRBV5-6 to TRBJ1-6, with 7 bases aligning to TRBD1. This CDR3 region has 16 residues. Germline V gene lookup returns CDR1 SGHDT and CDR2 YYEEEE. V lost 4 bases and J lost 7; bases outside the gene matches: 11. The CDR3 spells CASSPGRGQTNSPLHF. The CDR3 bases are TGTGCCAGCAGCCCGGGGCGGGGACAGACGAATTCACCCCTCCACTTT.

The rearrangement joins TRBV4-1 to TRBJ1-3; D not resolved. Trimming took 3 bases from V and 8 from J, leaving 14 bases between them. The CDR3 loop spans 14 amino acids. Germline CDR1 reads MGHRA; CDR2 reads YSYEKL. Here the CDR3 DNA reads TGCGCCAGCAGCCAGCGGGCAGGCTTGGACACCATATATTTT. As protein: CASSQRAGLDTIYF.

CDR3 nucleotide sequence: TGTGCCAGTAGTTATTCCTCTAGCGGTGCCTACGAGCAGTACTTC. Protein: CASSYSSSGAYEQYF. The rearrangement uses TRBV19 and TRBJ2-7; 7 positions agree with TRBD2. V shed 5 bases, J shed 2 bases, and the junction held 9 bases outside the gene matches. CDR3 size: 15 residues. The germline CDR1 and CDR2 sequences are LNHDA and SQIVND (reference sequence).

This clone showed up just once. The genes are TRBV15 and TRBJ1-3; D not resolved. Germline CDR1 LNHNV, CDR2 YYDKDF (reference sequence). The germline V and J ends were trimmed by 3 bases and 3 bases, with 18 bases remaining between them. This CDR3 has 17 amino acids. CDR3 in amino acids: CATSRAQSYTSGNTIYF. The CDR3 DNA follows: TGTGCCACCAGCAGGGCCCAAAGTTATACAAGTGGAAACACCATATATTTT.

The table lists this clone with a count of one. The rearrangement uses TRBV7-2 and TRBJ1-2; TRBD1 matches at 8 bases. The V segment lost 4 bases and the J segment 7 bases; nucleotides outside the gene matches: 5. Germline values: CDR1 SGHTA, CDR2 FQGNSA. This CDR3 has 13 amino acids. CDR3 in DNA: TGTGCCAGCAGCTCGACAGGGGAAGGTGGCTACACCTTC. This translates into CASSSTGEGGYTF.

The genes are TRBV7-9 and TRBJ1-1; D uncertain. This CDR3 has 12 amino acids. Between the trimmed V and J ends, which lost 1 base and 5 bases, there was a span of 5 bases. The germline V gene has CDR1 SEHNR and CDR2 FQNEAQ (reference sequence). Here the CDR3 reads CASSLVPTEAFF. In DNA, the CDR3 is TGTGCCAGCAGCTTAGTTCCGACTGAAGCTTTCTTT.

The chain is built from TRBV6-5 and TRBJ2-7; the match to TRBD1 covers 8 bases. The CDR3 sequence is 15 residues long. V lost 6 bases and J lost 0; bases outside the gene matches: 7. The V gene's germline CDR1 is MNHEY and CDR2 SVGAGI. This CDR3 is CASRPTGGLSYEQYF. The CDR3 DNA reads as TGTGCCAGCAGACCAACAGGGGGACTCTCCTACGAGCAGTACTTC.

This chain links TRBV7-2 with TRBJ1-2; 8 bases map to TRBD1. Germline V gene lookup returns CDR1 SGHTA and CDR2 FQGNSA. V was clipped by 5 bases and J by 2 bases; unmatched bases: 7. The CDR3 is 15 residues long. CDR3 DNA: TGTGCCAGCAGCGCTAGCGGGACAGGAAACTATGGCTACACCTTC. It yields the protein CASSASGTGNYGYTF.

This clone was found once. J is TRBJ1-1 and V is TRBV7-9; TRBD1 matches at 9 bases. The CDR3 has 16 amino acids. CDR1 is SEHNR and CDR2 is FQNEAQ in the germline V gene (reference sequence). The J segment lost 4 bases and the V segment lost 5 bases, leaving 11 bases of the junction unmatched. The CDR3 nucleotides read TGTGCCAGCAGCCCTCACAGGGGGCTTGGGGGCACTGAAGCTTTCTTT. This codes for CASSPHRGLGGTEAFF.

The rearrangement joins TRBV19 to TRBJ2-2; D perhaps matches TRBD1 (6 bases). This CDR3 contains 12 residues. The V and J ends lost 5 bases and 6 bases respectively, with 7 bases between them. CDR1 LNHDA and CDR2 SQIVND come from the germline V gene (reference sequence). The CDR3 protein is CASSPGAGELFF. The CDR3 bases are TGTGCCAGTAGTCCAGGGGCCGGGGAGCTGTTTTTT.

Notes on this clone: Other DNA variants within this sample encode the same CDR3. This rearrangement joins TRBV7-9 to TRBJ1-1, with D maybe TRBD1 (5 bases). The CDR3 runs to 13 residues. The V and J ends lost 5 bases and 1 base respectively, with 8 bases between them. Germline-derived CDR1 and CDR2 are SEHNR and FQNEAQ (reference sequence). The CDR3 DNA reads as TGTGCCAGCAGCCTACAGGAGAACACTGAAGCTTTCTTT. It yields the protein CASSLQENTEAFF.

V gene TRBV5-1 combines with J gene TRBJ2-5, with D tentatively TRBD2 (5 bases). Looked up from germline, CDR1 is SGHRS and CDR2 is YFSETQ. V dropped 0 bases and J dropped 0 bases, with 9 bases sitting between them. The CDR3 runs 15 residues. The CDR3 DNA reads as TGCGCCAGCAGCTTGGTTCCGGGGTACCAAGAGACCCAGTACTTC. This gives the protein CASSLVPGYQETQYF.

The V gene is TRBV7-9, the J gene TRBJ1-1, with D uncertain. The CDR3 totals 14 residues. CDR1 SEHNR and CDR2 FQNEAQ come from the germline V gene (reference sequence). V was pared by 5 bases and J by 3 bases, with 13 bases between. CDR3: CASSPGGWDTEAFF. In DNA, the CDR3 is TGTGCCAGCAGCCCCGGAGGGTGGGACACTGAAGCTTTCTTT.

This chain uses TRBV5-1 with TRBJ1-4; D is ambiguous. Looked up from germline, CDR1 is SGHRS and CDR2 is YFSETQ. This CDR3 spans 16 amino acids. With 4 bases removed from V and 3 bases from J, the gap between germline ends came to 16 bases. In DNA form, the CDR3 reads TGCGCCAGCAGCCCTGCGAACGGTCTCGCTAATGAAAAACTGTTTTTT. Translation: CASSPANGLANEKLFF.

This rearrangement joins TRBV19 to TRBJ1-5; the D gene is possibly TRBD1 (6 bases). The CDR3 contains 15 residues. The ends were cut back, 5 bases at V and 3 bases at J, with 14 bases in the middle. From germline, CDR1 is LNHDA and CDR2 SQIVND (reference sequence). The DNA for the CDR3 is TGTGCCAGTAGTTCGAGGGACAAGGCCAATCAGCCCCAGCATTTT. Translated, it gives CASSSRDKANQPQHF.

V gene TRBV7-9 combines with J gene TRBJ1-1, with 7 bases that match TRBD1. Germline assignment: CDR1 SEHNR and CDR2 FQNEAQ (reference sequence). The CDR3 runs 14 residues. J gave up 0 bases and V 3 bases, and 1 base lay outside the gene matches. For the CDR3, the DNA is TGTGCCAGCAGCTTGGGACAGCTGAACACTGAAGCTTTCTTT. Protein product: CASSLGQLNTEAFF.

A few counts support this clone. J is TRBJ2-5 and V is TRBV3-1 (or the pseudogene TRBV3-2); TRBD1 might be the D (6 bases). Germline V gene lookup returns CDR1 LGHDT and CDR2 YNNKEL (reference sequence). The CDR3 loop spans 16 amino acids. Trimming removed 6 bases at V and 2 bases at J, with 19 bases between. The CDR3 sequence is CASRGQSFGWQETQYF. The CDR3 region has the DNA TGTGCCAGCAGAGGACAGAGCTTCGGTTGGCAAGAGACCCAGTACTTC.

The V gene is TRBV5-4, the J gene TRBJ2-3; 8 bases fit TRBD2. Germline V gene sequence: CDR1 SGHNT, CDR2 YYREEE (reference sequence). The CDR3 loop spans 17 amino acids. Germline trimming cut 0 bases from V and 2 bases from J; bases unmatched to any gene: 8. The DNA of the CDR3 is TGTGCCAGCAGCTTGGGGACTAGCAGTCGAAACACAGATACGCAGTATTTT. Its protein is CASSLGTSSRNTDTQYF.